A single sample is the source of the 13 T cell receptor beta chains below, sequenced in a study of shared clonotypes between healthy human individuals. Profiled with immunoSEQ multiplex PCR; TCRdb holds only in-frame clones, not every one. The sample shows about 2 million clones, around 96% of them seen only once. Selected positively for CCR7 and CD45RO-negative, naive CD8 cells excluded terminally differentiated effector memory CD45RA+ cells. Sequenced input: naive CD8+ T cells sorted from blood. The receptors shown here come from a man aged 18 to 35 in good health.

The DNA for the CDR3 is TGTGCCAGCAGCTCCACGACAGGCTCGGGACTAGCGGGAGGGCCAGGCACAGATACGCAGTATTTT. Translated: CASSSTTGSGLAGGPGTDTQYF. The V gene is TRBV7-6, the J gene TRBJ2-3; TRBD2 matches at 16 bases. Losses at the gene ends were 4 bases for V and 1 base for J; bases not matched to a gene: 17. CDR3 size: 22 residues. Germline V gene data show CDR1 as SGHVS and CDR2 as FNYEAQ.

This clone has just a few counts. CDR3 region: CASSSTEGNSPLHF. In DNA, the CDR3 is TGTGCCAGCAGCTCCACAGAGGGAAATTCACCCCTCCACTTT. J is TRBJ1-6 and V is TRBV7-9; D uncertain. Trimming removed 4 bases at V and 7 bases at J, with 11 bases between. The CDR3 runs to 14 residues. Germline V gene data show CDR1 as SEHNR and CDR2 as FQNEAQ (reference sequence).

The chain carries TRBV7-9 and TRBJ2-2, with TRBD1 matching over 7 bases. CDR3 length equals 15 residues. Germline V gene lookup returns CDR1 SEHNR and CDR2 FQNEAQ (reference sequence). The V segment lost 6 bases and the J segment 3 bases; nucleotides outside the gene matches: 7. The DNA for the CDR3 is TGTGCCAGCAGACCTCCTACAGGGGACACCGGGGAGCTGTTTTTT. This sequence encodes CASRPPTGDTGELFF.

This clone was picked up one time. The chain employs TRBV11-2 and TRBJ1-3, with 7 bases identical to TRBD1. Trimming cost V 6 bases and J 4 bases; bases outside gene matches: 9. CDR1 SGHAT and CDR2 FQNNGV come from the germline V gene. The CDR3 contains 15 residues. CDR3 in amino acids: CASRRIRDSGNTIYF. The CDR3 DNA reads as TGTGCCAGCAGACGTATACGGGACAGCGGAAACACCATATATTTT.

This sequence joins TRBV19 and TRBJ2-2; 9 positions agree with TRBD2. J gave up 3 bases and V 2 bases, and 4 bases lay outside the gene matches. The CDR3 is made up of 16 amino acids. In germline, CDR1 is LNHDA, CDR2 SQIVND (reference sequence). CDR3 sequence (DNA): TGTGCCAGTAGTATAATACTAGCGGGTGACACCGGGGAGCTGTTTTTT. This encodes CASSIILAGDTGELFF.

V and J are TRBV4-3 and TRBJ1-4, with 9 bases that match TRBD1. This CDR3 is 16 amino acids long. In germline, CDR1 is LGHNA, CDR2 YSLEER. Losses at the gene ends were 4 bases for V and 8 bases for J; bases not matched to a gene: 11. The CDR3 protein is CASSPIGTGREEKLFF. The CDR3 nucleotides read TGCGCCAGCAGCCCAATAGGGACAGGGAGGGAGGAAAAACTGTTTTTT.

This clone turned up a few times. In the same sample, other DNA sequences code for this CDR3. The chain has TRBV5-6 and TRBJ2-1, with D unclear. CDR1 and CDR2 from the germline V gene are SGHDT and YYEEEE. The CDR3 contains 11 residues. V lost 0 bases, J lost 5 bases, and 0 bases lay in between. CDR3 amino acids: CASSLDNEQFF. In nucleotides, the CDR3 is TGTGCCAGCAGCTTGGACAATGAGCAGTTCTTC. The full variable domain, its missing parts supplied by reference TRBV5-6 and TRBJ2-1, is DAGVTQSPTHLIKTRGQQVTLRCSPKSGHDTVSWYQQALGQGPQFIFQYYEEEERQRGNFPDRFSGHQFPNYSSELNVNALLLGDSALYLCASSLDNEQFFGPGTRLTVL.

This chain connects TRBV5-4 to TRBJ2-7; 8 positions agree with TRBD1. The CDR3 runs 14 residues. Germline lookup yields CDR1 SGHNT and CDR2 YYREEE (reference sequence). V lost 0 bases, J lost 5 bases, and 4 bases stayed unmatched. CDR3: CASSLGQGKDEQYF. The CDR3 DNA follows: TGTGCCAGCAGCTTGGGACAGGGGAAGGACGAGCAGTACTTC.

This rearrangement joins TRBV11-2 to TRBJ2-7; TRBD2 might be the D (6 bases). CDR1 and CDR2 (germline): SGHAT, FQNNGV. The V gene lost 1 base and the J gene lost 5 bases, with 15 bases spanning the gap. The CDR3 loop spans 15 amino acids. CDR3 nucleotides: TGTGCCAGCAGCTTAGGTGGAGGGGTTACGCACGAGCAGTACTTC. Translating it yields CASSLGGGVTHEQYF.

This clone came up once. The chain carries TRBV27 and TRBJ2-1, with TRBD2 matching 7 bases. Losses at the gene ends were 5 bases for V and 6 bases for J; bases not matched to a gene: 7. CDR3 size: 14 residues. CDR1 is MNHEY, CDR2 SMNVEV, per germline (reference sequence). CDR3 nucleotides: TGTGCCAGCAGTCCCGGGGAGGGCGGCAATGAGCAGTTCTTC. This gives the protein CASSPGEGGNEQFF.

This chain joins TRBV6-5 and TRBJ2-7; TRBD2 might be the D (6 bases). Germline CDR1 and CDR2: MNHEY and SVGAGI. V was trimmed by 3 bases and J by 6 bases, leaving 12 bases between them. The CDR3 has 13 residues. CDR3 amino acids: CASSYSAGREQYF. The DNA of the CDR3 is TGTGCCAGCAGTTATAGTGCGGGACGCGAGCAGTACTTC.

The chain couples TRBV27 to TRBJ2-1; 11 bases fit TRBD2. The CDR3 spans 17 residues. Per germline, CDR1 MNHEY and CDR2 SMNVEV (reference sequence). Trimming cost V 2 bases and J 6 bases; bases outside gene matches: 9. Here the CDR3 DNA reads TGTGCCAGCAGTTTACTTTTCTTAGCGGGGGGGCCCAATGAGCAGTTCTTC. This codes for CASSLLFLAGGPNEQFF.

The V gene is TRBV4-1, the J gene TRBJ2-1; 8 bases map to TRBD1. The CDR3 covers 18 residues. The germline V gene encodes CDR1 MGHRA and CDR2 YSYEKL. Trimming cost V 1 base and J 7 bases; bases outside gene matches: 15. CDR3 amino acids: CASSQVQDRELIENEQFF. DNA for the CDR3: TGCGCCAGCAGCCAAGTCCAGGACAGGGAGCTAATTGAGAATGAGCAGTTCTTC.